This paragraph covers one T cell receptor (beta chain) sequence. Its antigen is not identified. The sample belongs to a study of somatic mutations in cytotoxic T cells in rheumatoid arthritis. Study-level points and caveats: Within 8 of 65 patients, the single biggest CD8+ clone made up more than 20% of CD8+ cells.

Comprising roughly 52% females and having a median age of about 50 years (range roughly 20-70), blood donors constituted the healthy controls. Positive magnetic bead selection separated CD4+ and CD8+ cells, and flow cytometry confirmed purity. In germline, CDR1 is SNHLY, CDR2 FYNNEI. The CDR3 is 15 residues long. The ends lost 5 bases at V and 8 bases at J; junction bases unmatched: 10. Profiling relied on immunoSEQ multiplex PCR, and the TCRdb table lists in-frame clones only, not all of them. Here the sample spans nearly 20,000 clones, approximately 87% being singletons. This chain uses TRBV2 with TRBJ2-1; 9 bases map to TRBD2. The specimen sequenced was CD8+ T cells sorted from blood. This sequence originates from a man aged 35-49 years in good health. Here the CDR3 reads CASSRGGLASDEQFF. The CDR3 DNA is TGTGCCAGCAGTAGGGGGGGACTAGCCTCGGATGAGCAGTTCTTC.